The clone carrying this T cell receptor (beta chain) was seen a few times. The antigen remains undetermined. Employing constant-segment primers, 5'RACE generated TCR alpha and TCR beta cDNA libraries bearing sample barcodes and UMIs. TCRdb independently ran MiXCR on the 5' RACE reads; one entry per CDR3 protein. The repertoire holds 170,000 or so distinct CDR3 sequences, with about 22% as singletons. These data belong to a study of T-cell memory formation after mild COVID-19. The CDR3 length is 18 residues. V was clipped by 4 bases and J by 2 bases; unmatched bases: 15. CDR1 and CDR2 (germline): SQVTM, ANQGSEA. Study-wide results and limits: Researchers found some responding clones in pre-infection memory, a sign that cross-reactive memory joined. What remained unconfirmed was the SARS-CoV-2 specificity of second-wave clones peaking on day 37.

This TCR was recovered from an adult woman who had mild COVID-19 (a few samples of this study predate the infection). Cell type and time point are not known. Sequencing was carried out using PBMCs or a T cell subset sorted from them (not recorded which). This sequence joins TRBV29-1 and TRBJ2-7; 12 nucleotides align to TRBD2. CDR3 loop: CSVGGGRLAGETTYEQYF. CDR3 DNA sequence: TGCAGCGTTGGGGGAGGGAGACTAGCGGGAGAAACTACCTACGAGCAGTACTTC.